These 30 T cell receptor beta chains came from one sample sequenced in a study of identical twins. Each CDR3 protein is one row after TCRdb ran MiXCR on the 5' RACE reads. The repertoire holds some 570,000 distinct CDR3 sequences, with approximately 20% as singletons. The data were also submitted as part of a second study, on yellow fever vaccine responses in identical twins.

Sequencing input: CD4+ T cells sorted from blood. The receptors shown here come from a woman between 18 and 29 years old in good health.

This rearrangement joins TRBV7-3 to TRBJ2-6; a weak D match, TRBD2 (5 bases). Trimming took 1 base from V and 3 from J, leaving 10 bases between them. The CDR3 covers 16 residues. CDR1 is SGHTA and CDR2 is FQGTGA in the germline V gene. In DNA, the CDR3 is TGTGCCAGCAGCTTAAGTCGTAGCGTTGGGGCCAACGTCCTGACTTTC. This translates into CASSLSRSVGANVLTF.

Only a few counts were recorded for this clonotype. V gene TRBV6-5 combines with J gene TRBJ2-7; D tentatively fits TRBD1 or TRBD2 (5 bases each). Deletions cut 0 bases from V and 2 bases from J, with 11 bases between. The CDR3 sequence is 15 residues long. Germline values: CDR1 MNHEY, CDR2 SVGAGI. The CDR3 protein is CASSYSGSGPYEQYF. In DNA form, the CDR3 reads TGTGCCAGCAGTTACTCGGGGTCGGGGCCCTACGAGCAGTACTTC.

This clonotype was found a few times. The chain joins TRBV15 to TRBJ1-1; D remains ambiguous. The CDR3 spans 15 residues. V lost 0 bases, J lost 5 bases, and 13 bases lay in between. In germline, CDR1 is LNHNV, CDR2 YYDKDF (reference sequence). CDR3 coding DNA: TGTGCCACCAGCAGAGATGGTGGTATAGGGACTGAAGCTTTCTTT. It specifies CATSRDGGIGTEAFF. The full variable domain, its missing parts supplied by reference TRBV15 and TRBJ1-1, is DAMVIQNPRYQVTQFGKPVTLSCSQTLNHNVMYWYQQKSSQAPKLLFHYYDKDFNNEADTPDNFQSRRPNTSFCFLDIRSPGLGDTAMYLCATSRDGGIGTEAFFGQGTRLTVV.

This clonotype came up many times. The chain couples TRBV4-1 to TRBJ1-1; weak D call: TRBD1 (5 bases). CDR3 size: 14 residues. CDR1 and CDR2 from the germline V gene are MGHRA and YSYEKL. The germline V and J ends were trimmed by 1 base and 4 bases, with 10 bases remaining between them. The CDR3 nucleotides read TGCGCCAGCAGCCAAGTTGGGGGGATCACTGAAGCTTTCTTT. Protein product: CASSQVGGITEAFF.

This clonotype has only a few counts. The chain couples TRBV28 to TRBJ1-4; 8 bases fit TRBD1. Germline-derived CDR1 and CDR2 are MDHEN and SYDVKM. Trimming removed 8 bases from V and 2 bases from J; junction bases left unmatched: 7. The CDR3 is 15 residues long. CDR3 in amino acids: CASGSTGATNEKLFF. CDR3 nucleotide sequence: TGTGCCAGCGGATCGACAGGGGCTACTAATGAAAAACTGTTTTTT.

This clonotype was observed a handful of times. This chain uses TRBV7-8 with TRBJ2-2; D gene ambiguous. V was pared by 1 base and J by 4 bases, with 7 bases between. The CDR3 spans 14 residues. The germline gives CDR1 SGHVS, CDR2 FQNEAQ. CDR3 amino acids: CASSLVLITGELFF. The CDR3 coding sequence is TGTGCCAGCAGCTTAGTTCTGATCACCGGGGAGCTGTTTTTT.

There are a few counts of this clonotype. The V gene is TRBV5-1, the J gene TRBJ2-2; tentatively, D is TRBD1 (6 bases). Trimming left V 4 bases short and J 3 bases short, with 13 bases between. Germline CDR1 reads SGHRS; CDR2 reads YFSETQ. The CDR3 length is 15 residues. CDR3 residues: CASSKTGQDTGELFF. CDR3 in DNA: TGCGCCAGCAGCAAGACGGGACAAGACACCGGGGAGCTGTTTTTT.

This clonotype occurred a few times. V usage is TRBV28 and J usage is TRBJ1-1; tentatively, D is TRBD1 (6 bases). The germline CDR1 and CDR2 sequences are MDHEN and SYDVKM. The CDR3 runs to 14 residues. Between the trimmed V and J ends, which lost 6 bases and 2 bases, there was a span of 13 bases. CDR3 loop: CASRQSGVNTEAFF. CDR3 nucleotide sequence: TGTGCCAGCAGACAATCAGGGGTTAACACTGAAGCTTTCTTT.

This clonotype came up a few times. The chain combines TRBV5-6 with TRBJ1-2; 10 positions match TRBD1. In germline, CDR1 is SGHDT, CDR2 YYEEEE. V shed 4 bases and J 5 bases; nucleotides not matched to a gene: 8. CDR3 size: 15 residues. This CDR3 reads CASSTMDRGKYGYTF. The CDR3, as DNA: TGTGCCAGCAGCACGATGGACAGGGGGAAGTATGGCTACACCTTC.

This clonotype has just a few counts. This chain uses TRBV20-1 with TRBJ2-7; D tentatively fits TRBD1 or TRBD2 (6 bases each). Germline lookup yields CDR1 DFQATT and CDR2 SNEGSKA (reference sequence). Trimming cost V 5 bases and J 0 bases, with 8 bases left between them. CDR3 length: 12 amino acids. Written as DNA, the CDR3 is TGCAGTGCTCGGGGGCCCTCCTACGAGCAGTACGTC. Translation: CSARGPSYEQYV.

This clonotype was detected only a few times. The chain carries TRBV7-9 and TRBJ2-1, with D tentatively TRBD1 (7 bases). Trimming shortened V by 7 bases and J by 6 bases, and 13 bases separated the two germline ends. Germline loops: CDR1 SEHNR, CDR2 FQNEAQ (reference sequence). This CDR3 has 13 residues. CDR3 coding DNA: TGTGCCAGCAAGGAGGGGGCGGGCAATGAGCAGTTCTTC. It specifies CASKEGAGNEQFF.

V gene TRBV20-1 combines with J gene TRBJ1-1; D is possibly TRBD1 (6 bases). The CDR3 sequence is 12 residues long. CDR1 and CDR2 (germline): DFQATT, SNEGSKA (reference sequence). With 3 bases removed from V and 6 bases from J, the gap between germline ends came to 11 bases. CDR3 sequence (DNA): TGCAGTGCTAGCAAGGGGGGCTCTGAAGCTTTCTTT. It encodes CSASKGGSEAFF.

Only a few counts were recorded for this clonotype. The gene calls are TRBV2 and TRBJ1-5; D not resolved. Between the trimmed V and J ends, which lost 7 bases and 0 bases, there was a span of 13 bases. CDR1 is SNHLY, CDR2 FYNNEI, per germline. The CDR3 is 15 residues long. The CDR3 is CASTDSGYSNQPQHF. CDR3 nucleotides: TGTGCCAGCACGGATTCGGGGTATAGCAATCAGCCCCAGCATTTT.

For this clonotype: A much larger clone sits a single nucleotide away, making a read error possible. The rearrangement links TRBV5-1 to TRBJ2-3; no definite D call. CDR1 is SGHRS, CDR2 YFSETQ, per germline. The CDR3 extends over 15 amino acids. This chain's CDR3 is CASSYGQLSRDTQYF. As DNA, the CDR3 is TGCGCCAGCAGCTACGGTCAACTTAGCAGAGATACGCAGTATTTT. Based on the CDR3 plus reference TRBV5-1 and TRBJ2-3, the full variable domain is KAGVTQTPRYLIKTRGQQVTLSCSPISGHRSVSWYQQTPGQGLQFLFEYFSETQRNKGNFPGRFSGRQFSNSRSEMNVSTLELGDSALYLCASSYGQLSRDTQYFGPGTRLTVL.

The rearrangement links TRBV12-3 or TRBV12-4 to TRBJ2-3; 9 bases match TRBD2. Trimming cost V 1 base and J 0 bases; bases outside gene matches: 2. The length of the CDR3 is 16 residues. DNA for the CDR3: TGTGCCAGCAGTTTAGTAGCGGGAGTAAGCACAGATACGCAGTATTTT. Protein sequence: CASSLVAGVSTDTQYF.

CDR3 in DNA: TGTGCCAGCAGTTTAGATCCTAACTATGGCTACACCTTC. As protein: CASSLDPNYGYTF. The V and J genes are TRBV12-3 or TRBV12-4 and TRBJ1-2; D remains unclear. The CDR3 is made up of 13 amino acids. The V end lost 1 base, the J end lost 0 bases, and 3 bases lay between the germline ends.

There are a few counts of this clonotype. The chain couples TRBV19 to TRBJ2-7; 9 bases are a match to TRBD1. The CDR3 loop spans 15 amino acids. Looked up from germline, CDR1 is LNHDA and CDR2 is SQIVND (reference sequence). Trimming removed 6 bases from V and 2 bases from J; junction bases left unmatched: 8. CDR3 DNA: TGTGCCAGTAGCCCCGGGACAGGGAGGACCTACGAGCAGTACTTC. This sequence encodes CASSPGTGRTYEQYF.

This CDR3 is CAIRGRIGTSTDTQYF. CDR3 bases: TGTGCCATCAGAGGACGGATAGGAACTAGCACAGATACGCAGTATTTT. The chain uses TRBV10-3 and TRBJ2-3; D gene unclear. The CDR3 consists of 16 residues. Trimming left V 6 bases short and J 0 bases short, with 16 bases between. Germline V gene sequence: CDR1 ENHRY, CDR2 SYGVKD.

In its sample, this clonotype was seen many times. At one of its ends the junction is not consistent with the germline gene, which may arise from a read error. The chain recombines TRBV7-3 with TRBJ1-1; TRBD1 might be the D (5 bases). The CDR3 totals 13 residues. Germline V CDR1 and CDR2: SGHTA, FQGTGA. The DNA of the CDR3 is TGCGCCAGCAGCTTGACAGAGAACACTGAAGCTTTCTTT. It yields the protein CASSLTENTEAFF. Filled out from reference TRBV7-3 and TRBJ1-1, the complete variable domain reads GAGVSQTPSNKVTEKGKYVELRCDPISGHTALYWYRQSLGQGPEFLIYFQGTGAADDSGLPNDRFFAVRPEGSVSTLKIQRTERGDSAVYLCASSLTENTEAFFGQGTRLTVV.

In its sample, this clonotype was seen many times. The chain employs TRBV20-1 and TRBJ2-5; TRBD2 matches at 13 bases. V was pared by 6 bases and J by 2 bases, with 3 bases of the junction left unmatched. This CDR3 is 14 amino acids long. CDR1 and CDR2 (germline): DFQATT, SNEGSKA (reference sequence). The CDR3 loop is CSAQGLAGQETQYF. The CDR3 DNA follows: TGCAGTGCCCAGGGACTAGCGGGACAAGAGACCCAGTACTTC.

This clonotype was counted between two and nine times. The chain links TRBV11-2 to TRBJ2-5; D might be TRBD1 (5 bases). V lost 6 bases and J lost 2, with 19 bases in between. Germline assignment: CDR1 SGHAT and CDR2 FQNNGV. The CDR3 is 16 amino acids. CDR3 nucleotides: TGTGCCAGCAGTTCCACCAGGGTAAGCTGGCAAGAGACCCAGTACTTC. This encodes CASSSTRVSWQETQYF.

The table lists this clonotype with a few counts. V is TRBV29-1 and J is TRBJ2-1; TRBD2 is a possible D gene (5 bases). Germline-derived CDR1 and CDR2 are SQVTM and ANQGSEA. The CDR3 is 12 amino acids. Trimming left V 8 bases short and J 6 bases short, with 14 bases between. The CDR3 nucleotides read TGCAGCCTCCGGACGAGCGGCAATGAGCAGTTCTTC. This sequence encodes CSLRTSGNEQFF.

This clonotype was seen a few times. V and J are TRBV3-1 and TRBJ2-1; D call uncertain. From germline, CDR1 is LGHDT and CDR2 YNNKEL (reference sequence). The length of the CDR3 is 14 residues. V lost 2 bases to trimming and J lost 6 bases, with 11 bases between them. The CDR3 sequence is CASSQPDSPNEQFF. The CDR3 nucleotides read TGTGCCAGCAGCCAACCTGACTCCCCCAATGAGCAGTTCTTC.

The chain recombines TRBV9 with TRBJ1-1, with D possibly matching TRBD1 (6 bases). The CDR3 loop spans 13 amino acids. Trimming took off 4 bases at V and 5 bases at J, with 12 bases between the two ends. The germline CDR1 and CDR2 sequences are SGDLS and YYNGEE. The CDR3 sequence: CASSFKGGTEAFF. The DNA for the CDR3 is TGTGCCAGCAGCTTTAAGGGGGGAACTGAAGCTTTCTTT.

This chain links TRBV7-2 with TRBJ2-5; the match to TRBD2 covers 8 bases. CDR3 length: 16 residues. V shed 4 bases and J 2 bases; nucleotides not matched to a gene: 9. The germline V gene has CDR1 SGHTA and CDR2 FQGNSA. The CDR3 DNA reads as TGTGCCAGCAGCTCCCAAACTCCTAGCGGGCAAGAGACCCAGTACTTC. As protein: CASSSQTPSGQETQYF.

This clonotype occurred a few times. This chain uses TRBV3-1 with TRBJ1-5; 7 positions match TRBD1. CDR1 is LGHDT and CDR2 is YNNKEL in the germline V gene (reference sequence). The CDR3 runs 15 residues. V lost 1 base to trimming and J lost 0 bases; unmatched junction nucleotides: 0. The CDR3 DNA sequence: TGTGCCAGCAGCCAAGGACAGGGTAGCAATCAGCCCCAGCATTTT. Its protein product is CASSQGQGSNQPQHF.

In this sample, this clonotype turned up a few times. CDR3 in amino acids: CATSDPGRTPDTQYF. The DNA for the CDR3 is TGTGCCACCAGTGACCCGGGACGGACGCCAGATACGCAGTATTTT. The rearrangement uses TRBV24-1 and TRBJ2-3; either TRBD1 or TRBD2 may supply D (5 bases each). CDR1 is KGHDR and CDR2 is SFDVKD in the germline V gene. The V end lost 4 bases, the J end lost 4 bases, and 14 bases lay between the germline ends. The CDR3 has 15 amino acids.

The chain has TRBV24-1 and TRBJ2-2; TRBD1 agrees at 9 bases. J gave up 3 bases and V 1 base, and 5 bases lay outside the gene matches. The CDR3 totals 17 residues. CDR1 and CDR2 from the germline V gene are KGHDR and SFDVKD. The CDR3 DNA reads as TGTGCCACCAGTGATTTTCGACAGGGGGTTCACACCGGGGAGCTGTTTTTT. Translated: CATSDFRQGVHTGELFF.

Concerning this clonotype itself: One end of the junction does not line up with germline, which may come from a read error. This chain uses TRBV12-3 or TRBV12-4 with TRBJ1-1, with D possibly matching TRBD1 (6 bases). The CDR3 has 15 amino acids. CDR3 nucleotides: TGTGCCAGTAGTTTAGGGGGGATTAAGAACACTGAAGCTTTCTTT. Its protein is CASSLGGIKNTEAFF.

The chain employs TRBV28 and TRBJ2-3; tentatively, D is TRBD1 (5 bases). V shed 6 bases and J shed 0 bases, with 13 bases lying between them. Germline-derived CDR1 and CDR2 are MDHEN and SYDVKM. There are 15 residues in the CDR3. CDR3 sequence: CASRTARTSTDTQYF. The CDR3 DNA sequence: TGTGCCAGCAGGACAGCGAGAACTAGCACAGATACGCAGTATTTT.